Listed here are 22 T cell receptor beta chains from one sample, sequenced in a study of blood T cells in healthy people across ages. Through a sample-barcoded 5' primer and a J-beta primer mix, a second PCR was run for roughly 6 to 12 cycles. TCRdb ran MiXCR on the 5' RACE reads and lists one entry per CDR3 protein. This sample carries some 640,000 distinct CDR3 sequences, less than 35% of them seen once, and the ten largest clones take 15% to 17%. The sample consisted of blood. These receptors were collected from a woman older than 75 in good health.

This clonotype appeared a few times. This clone may be a read error of a much larger clone one base away. The chain links TRBV9 to TRBJ2-1, with 7 nucleotides matching TRBD1. The V segment lost 4 bases and the J segment 6 bases; nucleotides outside the gene matches: 13. CDR1 is SGDLS, CDR2 YYNGEE, per germline. The CDR3 totals 16 residues. CDR3 nucleotides: TGTGCCAGCAGCCCCTTGGTCGGGGCAGGGGGCAATGAGCAGTTCTTC. This sequence encodes CASSPLVGAGGNEQFF. Combining the CDR3 with reference TRBV9 and TRBJ2-1 gives the whole variable domain DSGVTQTPKHLITATGQRVTLRCSPRSGDLSVYWYQQSLDQGLQFLIQYYNGEERAKGNILERFSAQQFPDLHSELNLSSLELGDSALYFCASSPLVGAGGNEQFFGPGTRLTVL.

Details on this clonotype: Given a much more abundant clone one base away, this may be a read error. The rearrangement uses TRBV2 and TRBJ2-1, with 10 nucleotides matching TRBD1. CDR1 is SNHLY and CDR2 is FYNNEI in the germline V gene. The CDR3 is 15 residues long. Trimming at V came to 5 bases and at J to 10 bases, leaving 11 bases not matched to a gene. CDR3 DNA: TGTGCCAGCAGTCAGGACAGGGGGGCGTCCTACGAGCAGTTCTTC. Amino acids: CASSQDRGASYEQFF.

Many counts were recorded for this clonotype. The CDR3 DNA follows: TGCAGTGCTAGCCCGGGACACGACTACAATGAGCAGTTCTTC. Translation gives CSASPGHDYNEQFF. The J gene is TRBJ2-1, the V gene TRBV20-1, with D possibly being TRBD1 (6 bases). CDR1 and CDR2 from the germline V gene are DFQATT and SNEGSKA (reference sequence). V lost 3 bases to trimming and J lost 3 bases, with 12 bases between them. This CDR3 is 14 amino acids long.

The chain recombines TRBV27 with TRBJ1-1; D is unclear. Trimming shortened V by 5 bases and J by 0 bases, and 10 bases separated the two germline ends. Germline-derived CDR1 and CDR2 are MNHEY and SMNVEV (reference sequence). The CDR3 sequence is 14 residues long. Here the CDR3 reads CASSPVRMNTEAFF. As DNA, the CDR3 is TGTGCCAGCAGTCCGGTGAGGATGAACACTGAAGCTTTCTTT.

This clonotype was found many times. The genes are TRBV6-1 and TRBJ2-3; D possibly uses TRBD1 or TRBD2 (6 bases each). CDR3 length equals 17 residues. Germline V gene data show CDR1 as MNHNS and CDR2 as SASEGT. V was trimmed by 6 bases and J by 2 bases, leaving 21 bases between them. The CDR3 spells CASRRSFEGGTTDTQYF. CDR3 in DNA: TGTGCCAGCAGAAGGAGCTTTGAGGGGGGTACCACAGATACGCAGTATTTT.

The chain has TRBV7-8 and TRBJ2-3, with 9 nucleotides matching TRBD2. CDR3 length equals 15 residues. Germline V gene data show CDR1 as SGHVS and CDR2 as FQNEAQ. V lost 1 base to trimming and J lost 6 bases; unmatched junction nucleotides: 5. CDR3 bases: TGTGCCAGCAGCTTAGATGGCGGGAGGGCCGATACGCAGTATTTT. Encoded protein: CASSLDGGRADTQYF.

This clonotype showed up many times. The chain couples TRBV10-3 to TRBJ2-7, with TRBD2 matching 7 bases. The length of the CDR3 is 15 residues. Germline CDR1 ENHRY, CDR2 SYGVKD. V lost 0 bases and J lost 1; bases outside the gene matches: 3. CDR3 nucleotide sequence: TGTGCCATCAGTGAGTCGGACGGGGGGTCCTACGAGCAGTACTTC. Its protein is CAISESDGGSYEQYF.

This clonotype was detected ten times or more. The genes are TRBV6-6 and TRBJ2-7; D is possibly TRBD1 (6 bases). V shed 0 bases and J shed 5 bases, with 11 bases lying between them. CDR3 length: 14 residues. Germline CDR1 MNHNY, CDR2 SVGAGI (reference sequence). CDR3 bases: TGTGCCAGCAGTTACTCCACTAACAGGGACGAGCAGTACTTC. Amino acid sequence: CASSYSTNRDEQYF.

This clonotype was seen at least ten times. The chain is built from TRBV7-2 and TRBJ2-7; D gene unclear. Germline V gene sequence: CDR1 SGHTA, CDR2 FQGNSA. The CDR3 has 16 amino acids. V was clipped by 0 bases and J by 6 bases, with 18 bases between them. CDR3 loop: CASSLAVFSTLAEQYF. CDR3 nucleotide sequence: TGTGCCAGCAGCTTAGCCGTATTCTCCACGCTCGCCGAGCAGTACTTC.

This clonotype was detected only a few times. This sequence may be a read error, since a much larger clone differs from it by one base. The rearrangement joins TRBV2 to TRBJ2-1; D unresolved. Matching the DNA end better, TRBJ2-7 makes the J call doubtful. The germline V gene has CDR1 SNHLY and CDR2 FYNNEI. This CDR3 has 13 residues. CDR3: CASSREMYNEQYF. CDR3 nucleotide sequence: TGTGCCAGCAGTCGTGAGATGTACAATGAGCAGTACTTC.

This clonotype was counted ten times or more. The chain combines TRBV6-1 with TRBJ1-2; 8 bases align to TRBD1. Germline V gene sequence: CDR1 MNHNS, CDR2 SASEGT. Germline trimming cut 7 bases from V and 8 bases from J; bases unmatched to any gene: 15. The CDR3 is made up of 15 amino acids. CDR3 nucleotide sequence: TGTGCCAGCACCGAAGGGACAGGAGGGCTCTACGGCTACACCTTC. It codes for CASTEGTGGLYGYTF.

About this clonotype itself: The junction departs from the called germline gene at one end, perhaps through a read error. The chain joins TRBV12-3 or TRBV12-4 to TRBJ2-3, with D tentatively TRBD1 (5 bases). CDR3 length: 12 residues. The CDR3 is CASSVPTDTEYF. CDR3 in DNA: TGTGCCAGCAGTGTGCCGACAGATACGGAGTATTTT.

In DNA form, the CDR3 reads TGTGCCAGCAGCGCGCAAGACAGGGGTGACTATGGCTACACCTTC. It specifies CASSAQDRGDYGYTF. The rearrangement uses TRBV11-2 and TRBJ1-2; 8 bases fit TRBD1. The CDR3 loop spans 15 amino acids. With V trimmed by 5 bases and J by 3 bases, 8 bases remained unmatched. Germline CDR1 SGHAT, CDR2 FQNNGV.

This clonotype has ten or more counts. It is unclear where the CDR3 begins or ends on the DNA, so no DNA is shown, and the CDR3 is as TCRdb lists it. This chain joins TRBV13 and TRBJ2-7; TRBD1 is taken as the D call from the table, unchecked against the DNA. Germline CDR1 reads PRHDT; CDR2 reads FYEKMQ (reference sequence). The CDR3 spans 11 residues, counting both ends. CDR3 region: CASSWGQGIDF.

This clonotype was recorded a few times. A much larger clone is a single base away; this may be a read error. The chain employs TRBV5-1 and TRBJ2-5; the D is unclear. This CDR3 has 12 amino acids. CDR1 SGHRS and CDR2 YFSETQ come from the germline V gene. Trimming left V 5 bases short and J 11 bases short, with 16 bases between. The CDR3 DNA reads TGCGCCAGCAGTAGGAGTGCAAATGAGCAGTACTTC. Translated: CASSRSANEQYF.

With regard to this clonotype: A much bigger clone sits one base away, suggesting this may be a read error. This chain joins TRBV10-3 and TRBJ2-1; D may be TRBD1 (5 bases). Per germline, CDR1 ENHRY and CDR2 SYGVKD. V was trimmed by 11 bases and J by 2 bases, leaving 16 bases between them. The CDR3 has 14 residues. In DNA form, the CDR3 reads TGTGCCGTCACCTATGGGGCGACCTACAATGAGCAGTTCTTC. Translated, it gives CAVTYGATYNEQFF.

The chain is built from TRBV7-2 and TRBJ2-7; TRBD1 agrees at 7 bases. In germline, CDR1 is SGHTA, CDR2 FQGNSA. This CDR3 is 15 amino acids long. V trimming: 5 bases; J trimming: 7 bases; junction bases outside the gene matches: 14. In nucleotides, the CDR3 is TGTGCCAGCAGCCCACGGACTCGAGGGGGCAATGAGCAGTACTTC. Translated, it gives CASSPRTRGGNEQYF.

This clonotype was seen more than once but under ten times. V is TRBV6-6 and J is TRBJ1-5; D may be TRBD1 (6 bases). CDR1 is MNHNY and CDR2 is SVGAGI in the germline V gene (reference sequence). CDR3 length equals 14 residues. Trimming shortened V by 6 bases and J by 4 bases, and 13 bases separated the two germline ends. CDR3 DNA sequence: TGTGCCAGCAGCACAGGAGGGGGGAATCAGCCCCAGCATTTT. Translating it yields CASSTGGGNQPQHF.

The J gene is TRBJ1-6, the V gene TRBV20-1, with D tentatively TRBD1 (6 bases). From germline, CDR1 is DFQATT and CDR2 SNEGSKA (reference sequence). CDR3 length: 16 amino acids. V lost 6 bases and J lost 14, with 29 bases in between. The CDR3 loop is CSAGGGTGLFGSALHF. CDR3 nucleotide sequence: TGCAGTGCCGGGGGGGGCACCGGACTTTTTGGCTCGGCCCTCCACTTT.

This clonotype was counted ten times or more. This rearrangement joins TRBV27 to TRBJ1-2; D may be TRBD1 (5 bases). The V end lost 2 bases, the J end lost 7 bases, and 14 bases lay between the germline ends. The germline gives CDR1 MNHEY, CDR2 SMNVEV (reference sequence). CDR3 length equals 14 residues. The CDR3 bases are TGTGCCAGCAGTTTAAGGCCCAGGGTCTCTGGCTACACCTTC. It codes for CASSLRPRVSGYTF.

The chain couples TRBV2 to TRBJ1-5; 8 bases are shared with TRBD1. V lost 2 bases to trimming and J lost 5 bases; unmatched junction nucleotides: 5. Germline V gives CDR1 SNHLY, CDR2 FYNNEI. The CDR3 sequence is 15 residues long. CDR3 sequence reads: CASSESGTGYQPQHF. The CDR3 nucleotides read TGTGCCAGCAGTGAAAGCGGGACAGGTTATCAGCCCCAGCATTTT.

Comments on this clonotype: This may stem from a read error, because a much larger clone lies one nucleotide away. V usage is TRBV29-1 and J usage is TRBJ2-1; D ambiguous. The V and J ends lost 6 bases and 3 bases respectively, with 15 bases between them. The germline V gene encodes CDR1 SQVTM and CDR2 ANQGSEA. This CDR3 has 14 amino acids. CDR3: CSVVVRWIYNEQFF. CDR3 sequence (DNA): TGCAGCGTGGTGGTCAGGTGGATCTACAATGAGCAGTTCTTC.